Listed below are T cell receptor beta chains from one sample, sequenced in a study of Graves' ophthalmopathy and Graves' hyperthyroidism. TCRdb independently ran MiXCR on the multiplex PCR reads; one entry per CDR3 protein. Of under 250,000 distinct CDR3 sequences in the sample, about 22% were seen once. The sample comprised peripheral blood. The receptors derive from a woman between 50 and 59 years old with Graves' ophthalmopathy. Both conserved end residues are part of each CDR3. The D gene is left open where the match is weak. Only part of the rows carry a size: once, few, many, or a class if the clone is expanded.

clone_size | j_call | v_call | d_call | cdr3_nt | cdr3_aa
. | TRBJ1-1 | TRBV3-1 | . | TGTGGCAGCAGCCGGGGGGCCTCGAACACTGAAGCTTTCTTT | CGSSRGASNTEAFF
few | TRBJ2-2 | TRBV19 | . | TGTGCCAGTAGTCTCCCGGGCGGGACTCGCACCGGGGAGCTGTTTTTT | CASSLPGGTRTGELFF
. | TRBJ2-5 | TRBV6-5 | TRBD2 | TGTGCCAGCAGTTACGCTCTAGCGGGAGGGACTTTAGAGACCCAGTACTTC | CASSYALAGGTLETQYF
. | TRBJ2-7 | TRBV5-1 | . | TGCGCCAGCAGCTTGGGGCCAGGTACCTACGAGCAGTACTTC | CASSLGPGTYEQYF
many | TRBJ2-7 | TRBV4-1 | TRBD2 | TGCGCCAGCAGCCAGCCGCCGGGACTAGCGGGAGAGGGCTCCGAGCAGTACTTC | CASSQPPGLAGEGSEQYF
many | TRBJ2-7 | TRBV20-1 | . | TGCAGTGCTACCGGGACTCAAGGGGGTTACGAGCAGTACTTC | CSATGTQGGYEQYF
many | TRBJ2-2 | TRBV6-1 | . | TGTGCCAGCAGTCGGGACACCGGGGAGCTGTTTTTT | CASSRDTGELFF
many | TRBJ1-1 | TRBV30 | . | TGTGCCTGGAGTGTGGTGGGCCAGAACACTGAAGCTTTCTTT | CAWSVVGQNTEAFF
few | TRBJ2-7 | TRBV18 | . | TGTGCCAGCTCACCGCCGGGACAAAGGGGAGAGCAGTACTTC | CASSPPGQRGEQYF
many | TRBJ2-2 | TRBV7-2 | . | TGTGCCAGCAGCTTATCCGGACCTTTCACCGGGGAGCTGTTTTTT | CASSLSGPFTGELFF
many | TRBJ1-5 | TRBV5-1 | . | TGCGCCAGCAGCTTGGGGGCCTCTACGCCCGGTCAGCCCCAGCATTTT | CASSLGASTPGQPQHF
. | TRBJ1-3 | TRBV20-1 | . | TGCAGTGCATTGCACCGATTCGAGAGGGGTGCTGGAAACACCATATATTTT | CSALHRFERGAGNTIYF
many | TRBJ2-4 | TRBV4-1 | . | TGCGCCAGCAGCCAGTTAGGGCACAGCATTCAGTACTTC | CASSQLGHSIQYF
many | TRBJ2-7 | TRBV7-8 | . | TGTGCCAGCAGCCTGAAGCCCTCGGTAGAGTACTTC | CASSLKPSVEYF
many | TRBJ2-7 | TRBV18 | . | TGTGCCAGCTCACTGAGCCTCTTCTACGAGCAGTACTTC | CASSLSLFYEQYF
few | TRBJ2-3 | TRBV20-1 | TRBD2 | TGCAGTGCTAGGTCGGGGAGGGGCACAGATACGCAGTATTTT | CSARSGRGTDTQYF
few | TRBJ2-2 | TRBV13 | . | TGTGCCAGCAGCCCCTGGGGGGCTGAAGACACCGGGGAGCTGTTTTTT | CASSPWGAEDTGELFF
many | TRBJ2-7 | TRBV7-9 | TRBD2 | TGTGCCAGCAGCCTAGGACTAGCGGAATCCGACGAGCAGTACTTC | CASSLGLAESDEQYF
many | TRBJ2-2 | TRBV5-1 | . | TGCGCCAGCAGCAGCTCATTCGGGGAGCTGTTTTTT | CASSSSFGELFF
few | TRBJ2-4 | TRBV7-8 | . | TGTGCCAGCAGCCCCGAGATAGCCAAAAACATTCAGTACTTC | CASSPEIAKNIQYF
many | TRBJ1-6 | TRBV4-1 | . | TGCGCCAGCAGCCAAGATATTAGGGATCCCCTCCACTTT | CASSQDIRDPLHF
many | TRBJ2-7 | TRBV30 | . | TGTGCCTGGAGTAAACCCAAGGGGACCTACGAGCAGTACTTC | CAWSKPKGTYEQYF
. | TRBJ2-7 | TRBV12-3/TRBV12-4 | . | TGTGCCAGCAGCACAACAGGGAGTTACGAGCAGTACTTC | CASSTTGSYEQYF
. | TRBJ1-5 | TRBV20-1 | . | TGCAGTGCTAGAGTCGCGAGTGGGGGCAATCAGCCCCAGCATTTT | CSARVASGGNQPQHF
many | TRBJ2-5 | TRBV12-3/TRBV12-4 | . | TGTGCCAGCAGTTTCGGGGACGGGGGTGAGACCCAGTACTTC | CASSFGDGGETQYF
many | TRBJ2-2 | TRBV28 | . | TGTGCCAGTCTTGAGGGTTCATATCGGGGCGGGGAGCTGTTTTTT | CASLEGSYRGGELFF
many | TRBJ2-7 | TRBV4-1 | TRBD2 | TGCGCCAGCAGCCATCCAAAGGAGCGGGAGCCTGACGAGCAGTACTTC | CASSHPKEREPDEQYF
. | TRBJ2-7 | TRBV6-5 | TRBD2 | TGTGCCAGCAGTTACTCAGGTTCGGGGGGGCCGTACGAGCAGTACTTC | CASSYSGSGGPYEQYF
many | TRBJ2-7 | TRBV12-3/TRBV12-4 | . | TGTGCCAGCATTGGGGTGGAGCAGTACTTC | CASIGVEQYF
. | TRBJ1-1 | TRBV20-1 | . | TGCAGTGCTAGAGATCGGAAGGGATACACTGAAGCTTTCTTT | CSARDRKGYTEAFF
once | TRBJ2-7 | TRBV6-2/TRBV6-3 | . | TGTGCCAGCGGACCGGGACTTTCCTACGAGCAGTACTTC | CASGPGLSYEQYF
. | TRBJ2-7 | TRBV6-5 | . | TGTGCCAGCAGTTCCCAAGGGTTGAGCAGCTACGAGCAGTACTTC | CASSSQGLSSYEQYF
many | TRBJ1-1 | TRBV27 | . | TGTGCCAGCAGTTTAAGGGCGGAGATGATGAACACTGAAGCTTTCTTT | CASSLRAEMMNTEAFF
many | TRBJ2-2 | TRBV28 | TRBD2 | TGTGCCAGCACTAGCGGGAGTTACACCGGGGAGCTGTTTTTT | CASTSGSYTGELFF
. | TRBJ2-5 | TRBV7-2 | . | TGTGCCAGCAGCTTAGCCCAGGGGGCGGGGGTACGAGAGACCCAGTACTTC | CASSLAQGAGVRETQYF
many | TRBJ2-3 | TRBV12-3/TRBV12-4 | TRBD1 | TGTGCCAGCAGCAAGACGACAGGGGGCACAGATACGCAGTATTTT | CASSKTTGGTDTQYF
many | TRBJ2-5 | TRBV28 | . | TGTGCCAGCAGAGGATTTGCGGGGCAAGAGACCCAGTACTTC | CASRGFAGQETQYF
many | TRBJ2-2 | TRBV6-5 | TRBD1 | TGTGCCAGCAGTTTCACCGGGACAGGGTCGGGCACCGGGGAGCTGTTTTTT | CASSFTGTGSGTGELFF
many | TRBJ1-6 | TRBV20-1 | . | TGCAGTGCCAGCGAGGGTAATTCACCCCTCCACTTT | CSASEGNSPLHF
few | TRBJ2-2 | TRBV19 | . | TGTGCCAGTAAAAGCACAGGCGCTCTGAACACCGGGGAGCTGTTTTTT | CASKSTGALNTGELFF
many | TRBJ1-5 | TRBV19 | . | TGTGCCAGTAGCGCTGGACGGTATAACCAGCCCCAGCATTTT | CASSAGRYNQPQHF
many | TRBJ1-6 | TRBV28 | TRBD1 | TGTGCCAGCAGACCAAGACAGGGACCTAATTCACCCCTCCACTTT | CASRPRQGPNSPLHF
many | TRBJ2-5 | TRBV20-1 | TRBD2 | TGCAGTGCTAGACTAGCGGGATATAACCAAGAGACCCAGTACTTC | CSARLAGYNQETQYF
. | TRBJ2-7 | TRBV11-2 | . | TGTGCCAGCAGCTTAGATCAGAGGGACTCCTACGAGCAGTGCTTC | CASSLDQRDSYEQCF
. | TRBJ2-7 | TRBV28 | TRBD2 | TGTGCCAGCAGTTATAGGCTAGCGGCGAGCTCCTACGAGCAGTACTTC | CASSYRLAASSYEQYF
few | TRBJ2-7 | TRBV9 | TRBD2 | TGTGCCAGCAGCGTAGGACTAGCGGGGGACGAGCAGTACTTC | CASSVGLAGDEQYF
. | TRBJ2-7 | TRBV12-3/TRBV12-4 | TRBD2 | TGTGCCAGCACCGCCGGACTAGCGGGGCACGAGCAGTACTTC | CASTAGLAGHEQYF
many | TRBJ1-3 | TRBV6-1 | . | TGTGCCAGCAGTGATTTTCAGAGAGGAAACACCATATATTTT | CASSDFQRGNTIYF
many | TRBJ2-7 | TRBV20-1 | . | TGCAGTGCTAGTCCCGGGGGCGCATCCTACGAGCAGTACTTC | CSASPGGASYEQYF
few | TRBJ2-2 | TRBV6-1 | . | TGTGCCAGCAGCCGTAGTAACACCGGGGAGCTGTTTTTT | CASSRSNTGELFF
. | TRBJ1-2 | TRBV12-3/TRBV12-4 | TRBD1 | TGTGCCAGCAGTTTGGAGGACAGGTTCGGAGGATATGGCTACACCTTC | CASSLEDRFGGYGYTF
many | TRBJ2-7 | TRBV7-9 | . | TGTGCCAGCAGCCCAGACGGATTGTACGAGCAGTACTTC | CASSPDGLYEQYF
many | TRBJ1-4 | TRBV19 | TRBD1 | TGTGCCATAGCCCCGGGGACAGGGCATGGAAAACTGTTTTTT | CAIAPGTGHGKLFF